This T cell receptor (beta chain) derives from a study of T-cell memory formation after mild COVID-19. At the level of the study: Clustering of TCRs was largely donor specific.

This clonotype appeared once. Its matching antigen is unknown. General study findings and limits: Pre-infection memory contained some responding clones, which suggested that cross-reactive memory had joined. Unconfirmed was the SARS-CoV-2 specificity of second-wave clones that peaked on day 37.

This CDR3 comprises 14 residues. The V end lost 2 bases, the J end lost 9 bases, and 14 bases lay between the germline ends. The germline gives CDR1 SGHTA, CDR2 FQGNSA. The 5'RACE method, run with constant-segment primers, produced TCR alpha and TCR beta cDNA libraries (carrying sample barcodes and UMIs). Via MiXCR, TCRdb re-called the 5' RACE reads, giving one row per CDR3 protein. The sample consists of more than 200,000 distinct CDR3 sequences, around 15% of them appearing once. Material for sequencing was PBMCs or a T cell subset sorted from them (not recorded which). The V call is TRBV7-2, the J call TRBJ1-3; D is ambiguous. This clonotype was sampled from a man younger than 35 who had mild COVID-19 (a few samples of this study predate the infection). Cell type and time point are not known. The chain's CDR3 is CASSLPVIAGTIYF. Here the CDR3 DNA reads TGTGCCAGCAGCTTACCGGTGATTGCGGGCACCATATATTTT.